This T cell receptor beta chain was recorded in a study of T-cell memory formation after mild COVID-19. TCRdb passed the 5' RACE reads through MiXCR, listing each CDR3 protein once. The profile covers about 39,000 distinct CDR3 sequences, with 6.1% appearing a single time and about 0.81% taken by the ten largest. J was trimmed by 0 bases and V by 4 bases; bases with no gene match: 4. The germline V gene has CDR1 DFQATT and CDR2 SNEGSKA (reference sequence). The length of the CDR3 is 14 residues. This clonotype showed up just a few times. What was sequenced was PBMCs or a T cell subset sorted from them (not recorded which). The clonotype comes from an adult who had mild COVID-19 (a few samples of this study predate the infection). Cell type and time point are not known. This chain links TRBV20-1 with TRBJ1-1; 8 bases align to TRBD1. The DNA for the CDR3 is TGCAGTGCTAACCCGACAGGGGTGAACACTGAAGCTTTCTTT. Amino acid sequence: CSANPTGVNTEAFF.